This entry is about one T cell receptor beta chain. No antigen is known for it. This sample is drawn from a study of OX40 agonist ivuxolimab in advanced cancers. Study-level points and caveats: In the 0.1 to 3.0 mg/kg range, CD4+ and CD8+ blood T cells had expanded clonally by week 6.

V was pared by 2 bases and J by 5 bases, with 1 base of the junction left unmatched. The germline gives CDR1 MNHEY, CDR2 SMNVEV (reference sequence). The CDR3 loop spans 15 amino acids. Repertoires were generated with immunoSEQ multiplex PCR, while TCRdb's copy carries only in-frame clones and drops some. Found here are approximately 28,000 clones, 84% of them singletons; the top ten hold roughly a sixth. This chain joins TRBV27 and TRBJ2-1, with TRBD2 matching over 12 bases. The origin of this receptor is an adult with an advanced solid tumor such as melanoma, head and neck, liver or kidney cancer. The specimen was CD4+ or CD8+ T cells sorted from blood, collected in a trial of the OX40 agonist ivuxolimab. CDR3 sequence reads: CASSLGLAGNNEQFF. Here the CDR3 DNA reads TGTGCCAGCAGTTTAGGACTAGCGGGAAACAATGAGCAGTTCTTC.